This is a list of T cell receptor beta chains from one sample in a study of vaccination effects on CD4 cells after COVID-19. No cognate antigen is known for these TCRs. The repertoire was sequenced with immunoSEQ multiplex PCR; TCRdb's copy has only in-frame clones and lacks some. The sample yields 70,000 to 75,000 clones, approximately 80% seen once. This specimen consisted of CD4+ T cells from PBMCs cultured without peptide, obtained before COVID-19 vaccination. The receptors were gathered from a human donor who received a COVID-19 vaccine. CDR3s include the opening cysteine and the closing phenylalanine or tryptophan. Fields, in order: clone size, J gene, D gene, V gene, CDR3 DNA, CDR3 protein. A D gene is named only where the DNA matches it firmly. Clone size appears in some rows only: once, few, many, or a class for an expanded clone.

few,TRBJ1-6,NA,TRBV5-4,TGTGCCAGCAGCCCGCTAGGACCTGGGAACTCACCCCTCCACTTT,CASSPLGPGNSPLHF
once,TRBJ1-1,NA,TRBV28,TGTGCCAGCAGTTCCCCCCTGAACACTGAAGCTTTCTTT,CASSSPLNTEAFF
NA,TRBJ1-2,TRBD1,TRBV3-1/TRBV3-2,TGTGCCAGCAGCCCGCCGACAGGGGACTATGGCTACACCTTC,CASSPPTGDYGYTF
NA,TRBJ1-4,TRBD1,TRBV5-1,TGCGCCAGCAGCTCCCGACAGGGAGGAACTAATGAAAAACTGTTTTTT,CASSSRQGGTNEKLFF
NA,TRBJ2-3,NA,TRBV7-9,TGTGCCAGCAGCCCTGGGGAATCGCAGTATTTT,CASSPGESQYF
NA,TRBJ1-1,NA,TRBV7-2,TGTGCCAGCAGCTTAAGAGGGGGGCCCGAAGCTTTCTTT,CASSLRGGPEAFF
NA,TRBJ2-5,NA,TRBV29-1,TGCAGCGTTGACACTCCCAGGTCGATCTTACAAGAGACCCAGTACTTC,CSVDTPRSILQETQYF
once,TRBJ2-3,TRBD2,TRBV2,TGTGCCAGCAAGGTGCTAGCGGGGGACACAGATACGCAGTATTTT,CASKVLAGDTDTQYF
few,TRBJ2-5,NA,TRBV28,TGTGCCAGCAGTTTCCTCGGAGGGACAGTAGAGACCCAGTACTTC,CASSFLGGTVETQYF
once,TRBJ1-4,NA,TRBV21-1,TGTGCCAGCAGCAACGTCGCACAGCAGATGGGGTCTGAAAAACTGTTTTTT,CASSNVAQQMGSEKLFF
few,TRBJ1-5,NA,TRBV4-1,TGCGCCAGCAGCCAATCCGGACTGAACAATCAGCCCCAGCATTTT,CASSQSGLNNQPQHF
NA,TRBJ2-2,NA,TRBV5-1,TGCGCCAGCAGTCCTAGACAGGCGCCGAACACCGGGGAGCTGTTTTTT,CASSPRQAPNTGELFF
NA,TRBJ2-3,TRBD2,TRBV6-6,TGTGCCAGCAGTTACAGCGGGGGCTCTAGCACAGATACGCAGTATTTT,CASSYSGGSSTDTQYF
NA,TRBJ1-1,TRBD1,TRBV19,TGTGCCAGTAAGGACAGGGCGTTAACTGAAGCTTTCTTT,CASKDRALTEAFF
NA,TRBJ1-1,NA,TRBV21-1,TGTGCCAGCAGCAAAGGACCCCGAGAGGGCCTCAACACTGAAGCTTTCTTT,CASSKGPREGLNTEAFF
few,TRBJ1-5,TRBD1,TRBV18,TGTGCCAGCGCGCGACAGGGTAACGGTCAGCCCCAGCATTTT,CASARQGNGQPQHF
NA,TRBJ1-6,NA,TRBV6-6,TGTGCCAGCAGTTATTCTCTTCTGGACAGCTCACCCCTCCACTTT,CASSYSLLDSSPLHF
NA,TRBJ1-2,NA,TRBV3-1/TRBV3-2,TGTGCCAGCAGCCTCAGGACAGCAATTTCTTATGGCTACACCTTC,CASSLRTAISYGYTF
NA,TRBJ2-3,NA,TRBV25-1,TGTGCCAGCAGTGAAATGGGGGCAGATACGCAGTATTTT,CASSEMGADTQYF
NA,TRBJ1-5,NA,TRBV24-1,TGTGCCACCAGTGATTTCCGGGGGTTGAAGTGTCAGCCCCAGCATTTT,CATSDFRGLKCQPQHF
NA,TRBJ1-6,NA,TRBV15,TGTGCCACCAGCGTCAGAGCAGGGGACGGGGGGGCCCTCCACTTT,CATSVRAGDGGALHF
NA,TRBJ2-2,NA,TRBV6-5,TGTGCCAGCACGGGGGCCATGGGCACCGGGGAGCTGTTTTTT,CASTGAMGTGELFF
once,TRBJ1-1,NA,TRBV28,TGTGCCAGCAGTTTACAAGGGAGAGGCCAGAACACTGAAGCTTTCTTT,CASSLQGRGQNTEAFF
NA,TRBJ2-3,NA,TRBV15,TGTGCCACCAGCATTCAGCGGAGCACAGATACGCAGTATTTT,CATSIQRSTDTQYF
NA,TRBJ2-1,NA,TRBV27,TGTGCCAGCAGTCCGAGGGCAAAAAGCATCAATGAGCAGTTCTTC,CASSPRAKSINEQFF
NA,TRBJ2-1,NA,TRBV13,TGTGCCAGCAGCTCCTATAGAGCATTTTACAATGAGCAGTTCTTC,CASSSYRAFYNEQFF
NA,TRBJ2-1,TRBD1,TRBV30,TGTGCCTGGAGTGCTGGGACAGCGCTCGGGGAGCAGTTCTTC,CAWSAGTALGEQFF
few,TRBJ2-1,NA,TRBV5-1,TGCGCCAGCAGCAGGGGACACAACTACAATGAGCAGTTCTTC,CASSRGHNYNEQFF
NA,TRBJ1-3,NA,TRBV2,TGTGCCAGCAGTTTCAGGGGCTCTGGAAACACCATATATTTT,CASSFRGSGNTIYF
NA,TRBJ2-3,NA,TRBV9,TGTGCCAGCAGCGTAGCTAGGGGAAACCCCACAGATACGCAGTATTTT,CASSVARGNPTDTQYF
NA,TRBJ1-2,NA,TRBV7-2,TGTGCCAGCAGCTTAGGTGGCACTCAGGGAGGCTACACCTTC,CASSLGGTQGGYTF
NA,TRBJ1-2,NA,TRBV7-2,TGTGCCAGCAGCTATTCACAAGGGGGCTACACCTTC,CASSYSQGGYTF
NA,TRBJ1-6,NA,TRBV19,TGTGCCAGTACTGTCGGGGGATATAATTCACCCCTCCACTTT,CASTVGGYNSPLHF
NA,TRBJ2-3,NA,TRBV18,TGTGCCAGCTCACCACCTCCCAGCCCAAATACGCAGTATTTT,CASSPPPSPNTQYF
NA,TRBJ1-2,NA,TRBV12-3/TRBV12-4,TGTGCCAGCAGTTTCTTAAGTGGCTACACCTTC,CASSFLSGYTF
NA,TRBJ1-3,NA,TRBV29-1,TGCAGCGTTGTGTGGACAGAGAGAAACACCATATATTTT,CSVVWTERNTIYF
once,TRBJ1-1,NA,TRBV3-1/TRBV3-2,TGTGCCAGCAGCCAAATGGGGGCCACTGAAGCTTTCTTT,CASSQMGATEAFF
NA,TRBJ2-4,TRBD1,TRBV6-1,TGTGCCAGCAGTGAATTTGCGACAGGGGGGACAGGGGCCAAAAACATTCAGTACTTC,CASSEFATGGTGAKNIQYF
once,TRBJ1-2,NA,TRBV7-2,TGTGCCAGCAGCTTTTCGGAGGGTTGGGGCTACACCTTC,CASSFSEGWGYTF
NA,TRBJ2-2,NA,TRBV19,TGTGCCAGTAGTATTCGGCAGGGCAGCACCGGGGAGCTGTTTTTT,CASSIRQGSTGELFF
NA,TRBJ2-1,NA,TRBV7-2,TGTGCCAGCAGCTTCGGGGTAGGTGAGCAGTTCTTC,CASSFGVGEQFF
NA,TRBJ1-6,NA,TRBV27,TGTGCCAGCAGAGGGGCAGAGGGCGGAATGAGGGTTAATTCACCCCTCCACTTT,CASRGAEGGMRVNSPLHF
NA,TRBJ2-5,NA,TRBV6-5,TGTGCCAGCAGGACCGGACTGACGGTAGGGACCCAGTACTTC,CASRTGLTVGTQYF
NA,TRBJ2-2,NA,TRBV5-8,TGTGCCAGCAACCCTGGGGGGGCCGGGGCCGGGGAGCTGTTTTTT,CASNPGGAGAGELFF
NA,TRBJ2-1,TRBD2,TRBV7-9,TGTGCCAGCAGCCGAGCGGGGGGGCCTAGGAATGAGCAGTTCTTC,CASSRAGGPRNEQFF
NA,TRBJ2-2,NA,TRBV7-2,TGTGCCAGCAGCTTAGTGGACGGAAACACCGGGGAGCTGTTTTTT,CASSLVDGNTGELFF
NA,TRBJ2-4,NA,TRBV29-1,TGCAGCGTTGCGCCCGACGGGACTAACATTCAGTACTTC,CSVAPDGTNIQYF
NA,TRBJ1-2,TRBD1,TRBV19,TGTGCCAGTAGTAGACAGGGAGAGGGCTATGGCTACACCTTC,CASSRQGEGYGYTF
NA,TRBJ2-4,NA,TRBV28,TGTGCCAGCAGTTCCTCCGGCGGGGCCAAAAACATTCAGTACTTC,CASSSSGGAKNIQYF
once,TRBJ1-1,NA,TRBV6-6,TGTGCCAGCAGTGACGGGGGGGTGGCTGCTGAAGCTTTCTTT,CASSDGGVAAEAFF
NA,TRBJ2-2,NA,TRBV6-4,TGTGCCAGCAGTGACGTTGGCAGGGGCACCGGGGAGCTGTTTTTT,CASSDVGRGTGELFF
NA,TRBJ1-5,NA,TRBV27,TGTGCCAGCCGAGGAGGTCAGGGGACCCATAGCAATCAGCCCCAGCATTTT,CASRGGQGTHSNQPQHF
few,TRBJ2-2,NA,TRBV6-5,TGTGCCAGCAGTTACGGGGTGACTCACGGGGAGCTGTTTTTT,CASSYGVTHGELFF
NA,TRBJ2-4,NA,TRBV30,TGTGCCTGTGACAAGCTAGCCAAAAACATTCAGTACTTC,CACDKLAKNIQYF
NA,TRBJ1-1,NA,TRBV19,TGTGCCAGTTCAAGACAGCTCTCGACCACTGAAGCTTTCTTT,CASSRQLSTTEAFF